This TCR beta chain was identified during a study of cytomegalovirus exposure and HLA in healthy donors. Study conclusions and caveats: Later analysis placed DRB1 highest and HLA-C lowest in TCR association rates, which differed by HLA locus. CMV serostatus was the only immune exposure information that was available.

The PCR ran on 60 Vbeta and 13 Jbeta primers. Repertoires were generated with immunoSEQ multiplex PCR, while TCRdb's copy carries only in-frame clones and drops some. Seen here are about 200,000 clones, 75% to 80% observed once, and the top ten hold 1.5% to 2%. In its sample, this clone was seen a few times. The antigen is undetermined. The clonotype was recovered from a man aged 18 to 30 in good health and CMV-seronegative. The specimen sequenced was PBMCs.

The CDR3 spells CASSLTGGNIQYF. As DNA, the CDR3 is TGTGCCAGCAGCTTAACGGGGGGGAACATTCAGTACTTC. The rearrangement links TRBV7-3 to TRBJ2-4; TRBD2 matches at 7 bases. Trimming took 0 bases from V and 7 from J; bases not matched to a gene: 0. In germline, CDR1 is SGHTA, CDR2 FQGTGA. This CDR3 spans 13 amino acids.